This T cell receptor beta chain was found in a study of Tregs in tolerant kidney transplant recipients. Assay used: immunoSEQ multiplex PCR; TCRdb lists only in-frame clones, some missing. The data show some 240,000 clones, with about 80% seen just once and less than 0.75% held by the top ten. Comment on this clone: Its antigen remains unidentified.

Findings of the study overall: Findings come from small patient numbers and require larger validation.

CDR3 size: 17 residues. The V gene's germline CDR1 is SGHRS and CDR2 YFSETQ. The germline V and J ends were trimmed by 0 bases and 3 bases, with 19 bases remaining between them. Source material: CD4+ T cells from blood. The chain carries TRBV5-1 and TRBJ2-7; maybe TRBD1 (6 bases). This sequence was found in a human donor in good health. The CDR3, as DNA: TGCGCCAGCAGCTTGGATCGTCAACACAGGGCTCGCTACGAGCAGTACTTC. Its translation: CASSLDRQHRARYEQYF.